Sequencing of this T cell receptor beta chain was carried out in a study of blood T cell repertoires in COVID-19. The overall study: T cells, B-cell-depleted T cells, or PBMCs supplied cDNA or gDNA.

In the original analysis: Amplification of reference gene primers provided the estimated nucleated cell counts. This table comes from immunoSEQ multiplex PCR, and its TCRdb copy is limited to in-frame clones, with some not included. That table is the source of V, J and clone size, and D and trimming were worked out from the DNA. The repertoire includes some 110,000 clones, around nine tenths of them detected once, and around 4.5% sits in the top ten. Material for sequencing was peripheral blood. This clonotype was obtained from a man aged 40-50 years with acute or convalescent COVID-19.

Here the CDR3 DNA reads TGCAGCGTTGCCGGGCAAGAGACCCAGTACTTC. Its protein is CSVAGQETQYF. The rearrangement uses TRBV29-1 and TRBJ2-5, with D unclear. The germline CDR1 and CDR2 sequences are SQVTM and ANQGSEA. The CDR3 covers 11 residues. The ends were cut back, 4 bases at V and 2 bases at J, with 5 bases in the middle.